This TCR beta chain was observed in a study of cytomegalovirus exposure and HLA in healthy donors. Study information: Among the 400 or so donors who were genotyped, roughly 86% fell in the genetic ancestry cluster that is associated with self-reported Caucasian donors. Notes on the study in general: The productive fraction for most TCR beta V segments was about 87% or about 30% in an earlier analysis.

The germline V gene encodes CDR1 SGHTA and CDR2 FQGNSA. V was clipped by 3 bases and J by 3 bases; unmatched bases: 7. The length of the CDR3 is 15 residues. Healthy bone marrow donors made up the donor group. Use of 60 Vbeta and 13 Jbeta primers characterized the PCR. Original processing notes: Roughly 11 million of the about 80 million unique TCR beta chains counted in a later analysis were shared. TCRdb's table, derived via immunoSEQ multiplex PCR, lists solely in-frame clones and lacks some. That table gives V, J and clone size, and the DNA gave D and trimming. This table holds approximately 200,000 clones, about 79% found once. Note on this clone: As yet, its antigen is unknown.

This receptor was identified in a boy aged 2 to 10 in good health and CMV-seronegative. Specimen: PBMCs. The genes are TRBV7-2 and TRBJ2-7, with 8 bases aligning to TRBD1. The CDR3 sequence is CASSFLVQGGYEQYF. The CDR3 DNA reads TGTGCCAGCAGCTTCCTCGTACAGGGGGGCTACGAGCAGTACTTC.